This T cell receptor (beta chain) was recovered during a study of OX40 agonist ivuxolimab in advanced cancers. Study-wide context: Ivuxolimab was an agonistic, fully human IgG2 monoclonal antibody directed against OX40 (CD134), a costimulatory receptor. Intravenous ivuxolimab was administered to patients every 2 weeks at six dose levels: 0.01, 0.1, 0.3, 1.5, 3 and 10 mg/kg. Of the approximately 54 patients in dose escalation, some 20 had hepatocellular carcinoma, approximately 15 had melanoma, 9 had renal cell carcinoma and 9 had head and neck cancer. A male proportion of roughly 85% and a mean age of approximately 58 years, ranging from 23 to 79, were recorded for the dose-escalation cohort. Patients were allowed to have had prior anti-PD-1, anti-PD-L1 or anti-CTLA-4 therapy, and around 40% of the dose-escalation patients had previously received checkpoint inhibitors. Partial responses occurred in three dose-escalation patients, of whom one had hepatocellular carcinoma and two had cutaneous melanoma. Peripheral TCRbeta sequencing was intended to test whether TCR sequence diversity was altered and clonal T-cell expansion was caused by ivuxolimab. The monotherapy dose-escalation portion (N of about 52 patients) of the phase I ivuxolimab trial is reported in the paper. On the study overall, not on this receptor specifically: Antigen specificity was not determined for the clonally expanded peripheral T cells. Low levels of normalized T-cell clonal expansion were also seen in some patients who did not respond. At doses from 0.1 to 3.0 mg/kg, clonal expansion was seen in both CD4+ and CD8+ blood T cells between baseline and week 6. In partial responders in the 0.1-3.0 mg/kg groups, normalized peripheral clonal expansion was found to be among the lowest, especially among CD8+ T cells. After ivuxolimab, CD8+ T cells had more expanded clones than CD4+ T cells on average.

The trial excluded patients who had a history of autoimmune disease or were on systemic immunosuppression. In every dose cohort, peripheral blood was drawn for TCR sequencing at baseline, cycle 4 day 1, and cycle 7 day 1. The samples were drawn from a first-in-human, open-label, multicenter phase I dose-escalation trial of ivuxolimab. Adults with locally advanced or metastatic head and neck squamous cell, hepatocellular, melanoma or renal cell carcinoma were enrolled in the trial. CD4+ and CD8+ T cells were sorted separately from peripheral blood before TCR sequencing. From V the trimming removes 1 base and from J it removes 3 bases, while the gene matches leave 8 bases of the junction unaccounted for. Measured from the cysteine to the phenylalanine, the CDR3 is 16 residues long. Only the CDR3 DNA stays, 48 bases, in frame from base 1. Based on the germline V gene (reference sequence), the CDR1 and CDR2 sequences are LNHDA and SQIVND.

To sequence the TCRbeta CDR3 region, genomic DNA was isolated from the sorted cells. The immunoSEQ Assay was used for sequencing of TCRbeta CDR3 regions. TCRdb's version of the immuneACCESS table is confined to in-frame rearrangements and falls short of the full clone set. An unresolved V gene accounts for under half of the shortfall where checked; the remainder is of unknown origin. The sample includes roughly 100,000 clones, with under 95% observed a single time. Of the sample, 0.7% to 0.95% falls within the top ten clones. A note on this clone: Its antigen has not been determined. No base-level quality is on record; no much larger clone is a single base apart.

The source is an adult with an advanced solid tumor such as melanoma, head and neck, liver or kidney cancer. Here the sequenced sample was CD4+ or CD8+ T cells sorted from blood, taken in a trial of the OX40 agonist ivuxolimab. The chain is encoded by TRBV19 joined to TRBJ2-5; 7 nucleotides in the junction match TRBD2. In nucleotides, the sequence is TGTGCCAGTAGTATAGGCGCTAGCGGATATGAAGAGACCCAGTACTTC. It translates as CASSIGASGYEETQYF.